These 11 T cell receptor beta chains were all obtained from the same sample, sequenced in a study of cytomegalovirus exposure and HLA in healthy donors. PCR amplification relied on 60 Vbeta primers (plus 13 Jbeta primers). Generated by immunoSEQ multiplex PCR, the TCRdb table keeps only in-frame clones and is missing some. The sample records about 190,000 clones, around 77% being singletons. The material sequenced was PBMCs. These receptors came from a woman between 18 and 30 years old in good health and CMV-seronegative.

This clone appeared a single time. This rearrangement joins TRBV6-5 to TRBJ2-7, with 8 bases that match TRBD2. The CDR3 is made up of 16 amino acids. Germline V gene lookup returns CDR1 MNHEY and CDR2 SVGAGI. The junction had 11 bases not matched to a gene; V was cut back by 0 bases and J by 7 bases. For the CDR3, the DNA is TGTGCCAGCAGTTACTCCTCCCCGGGAGGGCCCGGGGAGCAGTACTTC. Translating gives CASSYSSPGGPGEQYF.

The chain carries TRBV27 and TRBJ1-5; 11 bases map to TRBD1. The CDR3 sequence is 15 residues long. V was pared by 4 bases and J by 5 bases, with 4 bases of the junction left unmatched. In germline, CDR1 is MNHEY, CDR2 SMNVEV (reference sequence). Here the CDR3 reads CASSSDRGLYQPQHF. CDR3 DNA: TGTGCCAGCAGTTCGGACAGGGGGCTTTATCAGCCCCAGCATTTT.

The chain has TRBV15 and TRBJ2-1; the D gene is possibly TRBD2 (5 bases). CDR3 length: 14 residues. Trimming stripped 0 bases from V and 7 bases from J, with 10 bases between. Germline V gene lookup returns CDR1 LNHNV and CDR2 YYDKDF (reference sequence). The CDR3 sequence is CATSRDGRTNEQFF. The CDR3 DNA reads as TGTGCCACCAGCAGAGATGGGAGAACGAATGAGCAGTTCTTC.

Concerning this clone itself: The junction does not match germline at one end; this may be a read error. The gene calls are TRBV4-1 and TRBJ1-6; 8 nucleotides match TRBD1. CDR1 is MGHRA and CDR2 is YSYEKL in the germline V gene. CDR3 length equals 16 residues. CDR3 loop: CASTQFSDRANSPLHF. In nucleotides, the CDR3 is TGCGCCAGCACCCAATTCTCGGACAGGGCTAATTCACCCCTCCACTTT.

This clone was detected only once. The chain uses TRBV13 and TRBJ2-5; TRBD2 matches at 7 bases. Trimming cost V 9 bases and J 2 bases; bases outside gene matches: 9. The CDR3 extends over 14 amino acids. Per the germline V gene, CDR1 is PRHDT and CDR2 is FYEKMQ (reference sequence). The CDR3 sequence is CASQNSGPQETQYF. The DNA for the CDR3 is TGTGCCAGTCAAAATAGCGGGCCACAAGAGACCCAGTACTTC.

This clone was seen a handful of times. This chain connects TRBV2 to TRBJ2-2, with 12 nucleotides matching TRBD2. The junction had 3 bases not matched to a gene; V was cut back by 1 base and J by 6 bases. The germline V gene encodes CDR1 SNHLY and CDR2 FYNNEI. The CDR3 sequence is 16 residues long. This CDR3 reads CASSEGLAGAAGELFF. In nucleotides, the CDR3 is TGTGCCAGCAGTGAAGGACTAGCGGGGGCCGCCGGGGAGCTGTTTTTT.

This clone has a single count. This sequence joins TRBV27 and TRBJ2-3; TRBD1 might be the D (6 bases). Per germline, CDR1 MNHEY and CDR2 SMNVEV (reference sequence). The CDR3 has 14 amino acids. V lost 6 bases to trimming and J lost 0 bases, with 10 bases between them. The CDR3 sequence: CASRQGQSTDTQYF. The DNA for the CDR3 is TGTGCCAGCAGACAGGGCCAGAGCACAGATACGCAGTATTTT.

The CDR3 DNA sequence: TGTGCCAGCAGCTTAGAGGGACTTCGGAACACTGAAGCTTTCTTT. It is translated as CASSLEGLRNTEAFF. The V and J genes are TRBV7-2 and TRBJ1-1; D is perhaps TRBD1 (5 bases). Germline lookup yields CDR1 SGHTA and CDR2 FQGNSA. Trimming removed 1 base from V and 1 base from J, with 10 bases in between. This CDR3 has 15 residues. The variable domain in full, completed from reference TRBV7-2 and TRBJ1-1, reads GAGVSQSPSNKVTEKGKDVELRCDPISGHTALYWYRQSLGQGLEFLIYFQGNSAPDKSGLPSDRFSAERTGGSVSTLTIQRTQQEDSAVYLCASSLEGLRNTEAFFGQGTRLTVV.

The genes are TRBV27 and TRBJ2-5, with TRBD1 as a possible D gene (6 bases). The CDR3 has 15 residues. Trimming took off 7 bases at V and 3 bases at J, with 18 bases between the two ends. Germline CDR1 reads MNHEY; CDR2 reads SMNVEV (reference sequence). The CDR3, as DNA: TGTGCCAGCAAGCGGTACAGGGTGGAGGAAGAGACCCAGTACTTC. This sequence encodes CASKRYRVEEETQYF.

The J gene is TRBJ1-6, the V gene TRBV11-2, with no clear D. With 2 bases removed from V and 7 bases from J, the gap between germline ends came to 3 bases. This CDR3 has 12 amino acids. CDR1 is SGHAT and CDR2 is FQNNGV in the germline V gene. CDR3 region: CASSLPNSPLHF. For the CDR3, the DNA is TGTGCCAGCAGCTTACCAAATTCACCCCTCCACTTT.

This clone has only a few counts. V gene TRBV19 combines with J gene TRBJ1-2, with D tentatively TRBD1 (6 bases). With 2 bases removed from V and 5 bases from J, the gap between germline ends came to 18 bases. There are 16 residues in the CDR3. Germline V gives CDR1 LNHDA, CDR2 SQIVND (reference sequence). The CDR3 nucleotides read TGTGCCAGTAGTATAAGGTGGACAGCCTTTCCTTATGGCTACACCTTC. It specifies CASSIRWTAFPYGYTF.